This T cell receptor (beta chain) was recorded in a study of human T cells and chemical hapten exposure (dated by TCRdb to the early 2020s). Turning to the overall study: For sensitization, 2% DPC in acetone was applied to a 2 cm by 2 cm area of upper inner arm skin. Throughout the study period of about 25 weeks, patients also received therapeutic DPC doses to the scalp every week. Patch testing was done on the upper back using Finn chambers containing 0.01% DPC, and results were scored after 6 days according to International Contact Dermatitis Research Group standards. Alopecia areata with under or over 50% scalp involvement, alopecia totalis and alopecia universalis were represented in the patient cohort, which was mostly female. Libraries were combined into a pool for sequencing, and differences in TCR yield between samples came mainly from small differences in library volumes within the pool. The study tracked peripheral blood TCR repertoire changes in vivo during primary and secondary sensitization to the hapten diphenylcyclopropenone (DPC) in alopecia patients. Blood was sampled from patients pre-sensitization (week 0) and at 2, 6 and about 24 weeks after DPC sensitization. For TCR sequencing, blood came from 25 to 35 alopecia patients at anywhere from one to four time points (pre-sensitization, 2, 6 and 24 weeks). The investigation overall reported the following: The number of PT1 expanded TCRs positively correlated with patch test score, significant at thresholds 8, 16 and 32 but not 4. Compared with pre-sensitization or healthy control sets, expanded TCRs formed significantly more large CDR3 similarity clusters, which is consistent with antigen-driven responses. Repeated subsampling changed both the strength of the expansion versus patch-test correlation and the threshold at which the correlation became significant. Alopecia, a presumed autoimmune disease, was present in all patients, so the immune response of the patients might differ from that of healthy individuals. DPC sensitization did not change the number of TCRs with a frequency above 1 in 1000, and there was no evidence of changes in global repertoire structure.

As to this clonotype: The clone's antigen remains unknown. No clone much larger than this one lies a single base away; base qualities are absent.

At the junction V is shortened by 1 base and J by 5 bases; bases outside the gene matches: 0. Looking up the germline V gene (reference sequence) yields CDR1 LGHDT and CDR2 YNNKEL. Counted from cysteine to phenylalanine, this CDR3 has 14 amino acids. The entry retains the CDR3 DNA only, 42 bases that are in frame from base 1. The time point label here, explained by the study, means: patch test 3, about 24 weeks after DPC sensitization. In light of the paper, this sample's treatment or condition label describes: therapeutic diphenylcyclopropenone sensitization with weekly scalp DPC. At each patch-test visit, blood was drawn before the patch test was applied. To be eligible, patients had to be aged 18 to 70, diagnosed with alopecia and judged suitable for DPC therapy, while pregnant patients were excluded. Total RNA was isolated from unfractionated whole blood collected in Tempus Blood RNA tubes. Preparation of the library involved RACE. These reads were obtained on a NextSeq 500. During library preparation, unique molecular identifiers were attached to individual cDNA molecules so that TCRs could be counted in a quantitative, reproducible way. From each blood RNA sample, both TCR alpha and TCR beta chains were sequenced. From the authors' description of their analysis: The median number of TCRs per sample was roughly 94,000, ranging from about 20,000 to 690,600. The Decombinator software suite was used to annotate the V, J and CDR3 of the TCR reads. For the PS versus PT1 abundance plots, all samples were subsampled to the same number of TCRs (28,000). Expanded TCRs were defined as absent before sensitization and observed at least eight times at the 2-week time point. Using fastp at Q25 and MiXCR, TCRdb reprocessed the public reads and kept productive beta chains. Identical CDR3 protein sequences are pooled into one entry, listed with their most common genes and DNA. TCRdb's processing, not the authors' own work, is the source of the V and J calls. A total of about 76,000 distinct CDR3 sequences appear in this sample, about an eighth of them only once. Roughly 6% of the sample is held by the ten biggest clonotypes.

The chain was built from TRBV3-1 and TRBJ2-3; TRBD1 aligns with 10 central bases. The sequences come from whole blood, collected in connection with sensitization to the hapten diphenylcyclopropenone (DPC). This sequence was found in a woman aged 45-65 years with alopecia areata. Some clones in this sample may be carry-over from other donors' samples. The DNA sequence follows: TGTGCCAGCAGCCAAGGGACAGGGGGAGATACGCAGTATTTT. Its protein is CASSQGTGGDTQYF.